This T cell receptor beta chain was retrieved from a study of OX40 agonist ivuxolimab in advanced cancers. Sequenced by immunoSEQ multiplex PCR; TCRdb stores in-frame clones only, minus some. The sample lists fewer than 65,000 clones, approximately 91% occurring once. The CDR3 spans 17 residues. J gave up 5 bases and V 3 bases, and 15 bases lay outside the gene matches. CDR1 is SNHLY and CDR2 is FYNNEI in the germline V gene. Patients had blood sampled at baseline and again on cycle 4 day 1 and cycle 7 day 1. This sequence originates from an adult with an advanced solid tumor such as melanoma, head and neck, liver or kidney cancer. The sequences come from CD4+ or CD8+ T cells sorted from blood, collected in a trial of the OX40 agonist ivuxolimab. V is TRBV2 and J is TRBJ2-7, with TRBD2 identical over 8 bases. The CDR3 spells CASSDRVVAGIPDEQYF. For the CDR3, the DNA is TGTGCCAGCAGTGATCGTGTCGTAGCGGGAATCCCAGACGAGCAGTACTTC.